The T cell receptor beta chain under discussion was sequenced for a study of cytomegalovirus exposure and HLA in healthy donors. About the research overall: An analysis done earlier identified about 100 million unique TCR beta sequences from 150 million to 200 million T cells.

Donors counted as nominally healthy when sampled, yet unrecorded immune exposures were likely. Study results and limitations: Later analysis demonstrated an association between a missense DCLRE1C variant and TCR beta V- and J-gene trimming. TCR beta chains numbering more than 150 were designated cytomegalovirus-associated.

There are 14 residues in the CDR3. Looked up from germline, CDR1 is SNHLY and CDR2 is FYNNEI. Trimming took off 4 bases at V and 4 bases at J, with 8 bases between the two ends. PCR was performed using 60 Vbeta and 13 Jbeta primers. Sequencing used immunoSEQ multiplex PCR; TCRdb keeps in-frame clones, though not all of them. The table shows 60,000 or so clones, with around 79% occurring only once. About this clone: The target antigen is unknown. The same CDR3 also results from other DNA sequences found in this sample.

The clonotype comes from a female donor in good health and CMV-seronegative. The gene calls are TRBV2 and TRBJ1-6; D unclear. Sequencing was performed on PBMCs. CDR3 in amino acids: CASSASEYNSPLHF. The CDR3 DNA sequence: TGTGCCAGCAGTGCGTCGGAGTATAATTCACCCCTCCACTTT.